This T cell receptor beta chain was documented in a study of blood T cell repertoires in COVID-19. The overall study: T cells, B-cell-depleted T cells, or PBMCs provided the cDNA or gDNA that served as material.

Generated by immunoSEQ multiplex PCR, the TCRdb table keeps only in-frame clones and is missing some. The sample has some 250,000 clones, roughly 85% seen once; the top ten hold around 2.2%. The V gene lost 7 bases and the J gene lost 0 bases, with 9 bases spanning the gap. Germline V lookup: CDR1 KGHDR, CDR2 SFDVKD. This CDR3 is 14 amino acids long. This receptor was identified in a man aged 30-40 years who had recovered from COVID-19. The sample consisted of peripheral blood. V gene TRBV24-1 combines with J gene TRBJ2-1; D might be TRBD1 (6 bases). Here the CDR3 DNA reads TGTGCCACCAGCGGGACACCCTCCTACAATGAGCAGTTCTTC. This translates into CATSGTPSYNEQFF.